This T cell receptor beta chain emerged from a study of T-cell reconstitution after alpha-beta-depleted transplantation in children. With respect to this clonotype: Its target is not known. A junction boundary mismatches the germline segment, possibly from a read error.

Study-level points and caveats: In patients about two months after transplant, alpha-beta T cells reportedly arose from several hundred expanded graft clones. T-cell counts and diversity were attributed mostly to newly produced T cells one year after transplant.

Preparing the TCRbeta library involved the use of unique molecular identifiers. TCRdb reprocessed the PCR reads with MiXCR, giving one entry per CDR3 protein. The sample has 450,000 to 550,000 distinct CDR3 sequences, roughly 11% seen once. Sequencing used PBMCs, mostly from graft donor cells, obtained 180 days after TCRalphabeta/CD19-depleted stem cell transplant. This TCR came from a female patient between 2 and 15 years old who had a stem cell transplant for aplastic anemia, so the T cells may come from the graft donor.

CDR3 DNA: TGTGCCAGCAGCTTAAAAGGAGGGACCGAGCATTACTTC. Its translation is CASSLKGGTEHYF. The chain joins TRBV7-3 to TRBJ2-7; possibly TRBD2 for D (6 bases). The CDR3 is 13 amino acids. The germline gives CDR1 SGHTA, CDR2 FQGTGA.